A selection of T cell receptor beta chains follows, all from one sample in a study of blood T cells in healthy people across ages. TCRdb itself ran the 5' RACE reads through MiXCR, one entry per CDR3 protein. This sample carries about 900,000 distinct CDR3 sequences, approximately 49% of them seen once, and the ten largest clones take roughly 13%. Sequencing used blood. Source of these receptors: a man aged 25-45 years in good health. CDR3s include the opening cysteine and the closing phenylalanine or tryptophan. Fields, in order: clone size, D gene, V gene, J gene, CDR3 protein, CDR3 DNA. A D gene is named only where the DNA matches it firmly. Only some rows state a clone size, as once, few, many or a class for expanded clones.

>.|TRBD1|TRBV7-2|TRBJ1-3
CASSLAGGGFGNTIYF
TGTGCCAGCAGCTTAGCGGGAGGGGGCTTCGGAAACACCATATATTTT
>once|.|TRBV7-9|TRBJ1-2
CASSYRSQGSGYTF
TGTGCCAGCAGCTACCGGAGTCAGGGTAGTGGCTACACCTTC
>.|.|TRBV14|TRBJ2-7
CASSQEQGAYNEQYF
TGTGCCAGCAGCCAAGAACAGGGTGCCTACAATGAGCAGTACTTC
>few|.|TRBV18|TRBJ1-1
CASSPIPSEAFF
TGTGCCAGCTCACCAATCCCGAGTGAAGCTTTCTTT
>many|TRBD2|TRBV7-2|TRBJ2-7
CASSFTLAEKQYF
TGTGCCAGCAGCTTTACACTAGCGGAAAAGCAGTACTTC
>.|.|TRBV3-1|TRBJ1-6
CASSQGGSFSPLHF
TGTGCCAGCAGCCAAGGGGGCAGTTTTTCACCCCTCCACTTT
>.|TRBD2|TRBV7-2|TRBJ2-5
CVSSSSSGGLQGETQYF
TGTGTCAGCAGCTCATCTAGCGGGGGGCTCCAAGGGGAGACCCAGTACTTC
>.|.|TRBV6-5|TRBJ1-1
CASSYEGNGSEAFF
TGTGCCAGCAGTTATGAGGGTAATGGGAGTGAAGCTTTCTTT
>many|.|TRBV12-3/TRBV12-4|TRBJ2-3
CASTSTDTQYF
TGTGCCAGCACCAGCACAGATACGCAGTATTTT
>.|.|TRBV9|TRBJ2-7
CASSARWGQDEQYF
TGTGCCAGCAGTGCCCGGTGGGGACAAGACGAGCAGTACTTC
>.|TRBD1|TRBV25-1|TRBJ2-3
CASGQGGKDTQYF
TGTGCCAGCGGACAGGGAGGCAAAGATACGCAGTATTTT
>many|.|TRBV3-1|TRBJ1-5
CASSQWDQPQHF
TGTGCCAGCAGTCAATGGGATCAGCCCCAGCATTTT
>.|TRBD1|TRBV4-2|TRBJ1-2
CASSQEATGGPYGYTF
TGTGCCAGCAGCCAGGAAGCTACAGGGGGTCCATATGGCTACACCTTC